This TCR beta chain came from a study of blood T cells in healthy people across ages. General observations from the study: Compared with aged donors, long-lived donors showed fewer expanded clones, suggesting selection.

In the case of this clonotype: Its antigen remains unidentified.

Donors were healthy Caucasian individuals from Russia aged about 6 to 100. About 10 milliliters of peripheral blood were drawn from each donor into EDTA-treated tubes. It was with a sample-barcoded 5' primer and a J-beta primer mix that a second PCR of about 6 to 12 cycles was run. MiXCR was run by TCRdb on the 5' RACE reads, yielding one entry per CDR3 protein. Among hundreds of thousands of distinct CDR3 sequences listed, 40% to 45% were seen once. This TCR was sampled from a man older than 75 in good health. What was sequenced was blood.

CDR3 nucleotides: TGCAGCGTCCTTCCCAGGGGATCCAGAACCCACAATGAGCAGTTCTTC. Its protein is CSVLPRGSRTHNEQFF. The chain uses TRBV29-1 and TRBJ2-1, with a weak D call TRBD1 (6 bases). Germline assignment: CDR1 SQVTM and CDR2 ANQGSEA. V lost 6 bases to trimming and J lost 5 bases, with 23 bases between them. CDR3 length: 16 residues.